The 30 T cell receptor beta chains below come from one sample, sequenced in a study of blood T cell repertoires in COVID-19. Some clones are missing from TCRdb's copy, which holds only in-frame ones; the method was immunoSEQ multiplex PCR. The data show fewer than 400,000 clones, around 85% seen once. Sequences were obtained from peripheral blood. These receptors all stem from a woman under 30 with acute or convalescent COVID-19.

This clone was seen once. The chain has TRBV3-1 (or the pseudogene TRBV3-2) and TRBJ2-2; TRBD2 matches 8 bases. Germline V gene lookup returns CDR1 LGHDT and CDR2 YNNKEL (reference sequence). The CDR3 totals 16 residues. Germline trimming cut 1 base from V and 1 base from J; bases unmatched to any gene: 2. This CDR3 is CASSQVAGRNTGELFF. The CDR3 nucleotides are TGTGCCAGCAGCCAAGTAGCGGGGAGGAACACCGGGGAGCTGTTTTTT.

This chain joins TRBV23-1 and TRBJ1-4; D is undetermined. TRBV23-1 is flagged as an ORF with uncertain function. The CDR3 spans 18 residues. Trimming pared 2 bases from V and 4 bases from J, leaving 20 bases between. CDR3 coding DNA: TGCGCCAGCAGTCAAACCCACCGGGTCCTCAAAATTAATGAAAAACTGTTTTTT. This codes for CASSQTHRVLKINEKLFF.

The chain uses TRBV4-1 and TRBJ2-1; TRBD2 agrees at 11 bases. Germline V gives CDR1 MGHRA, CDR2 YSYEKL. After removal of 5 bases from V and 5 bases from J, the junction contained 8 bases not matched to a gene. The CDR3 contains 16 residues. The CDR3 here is CASSLPGLAANNEQFF. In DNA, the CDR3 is TGCGCCAGCAGCTTACCGGGACTAGCGGCCAACAATGAGCAGTTCTTC.

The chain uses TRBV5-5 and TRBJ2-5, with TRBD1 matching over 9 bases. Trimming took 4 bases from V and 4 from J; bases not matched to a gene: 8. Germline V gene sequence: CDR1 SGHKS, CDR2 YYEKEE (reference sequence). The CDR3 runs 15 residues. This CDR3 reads CASSGGDRVTETQYF. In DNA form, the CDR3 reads TGTGCCAGCAGCGGTGGGGACAGGGTCACAGAGACCCAGTACTTC.

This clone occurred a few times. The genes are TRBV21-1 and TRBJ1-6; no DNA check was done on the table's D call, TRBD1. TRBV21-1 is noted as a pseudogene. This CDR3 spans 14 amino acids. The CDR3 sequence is CASSQRDSYSPLHF. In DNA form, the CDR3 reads TGTGCCAGCAGCCAACGGGACAGTTATTCACCCCTCCACTTT.

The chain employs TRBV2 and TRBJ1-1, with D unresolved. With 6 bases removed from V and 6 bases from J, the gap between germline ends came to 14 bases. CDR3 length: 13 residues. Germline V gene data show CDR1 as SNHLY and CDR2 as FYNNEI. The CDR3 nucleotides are TGTGCCAGCAGCGCAACGGGTGTGGCTGAAGCTTTCTTT. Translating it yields CASSATGVAEAFF.

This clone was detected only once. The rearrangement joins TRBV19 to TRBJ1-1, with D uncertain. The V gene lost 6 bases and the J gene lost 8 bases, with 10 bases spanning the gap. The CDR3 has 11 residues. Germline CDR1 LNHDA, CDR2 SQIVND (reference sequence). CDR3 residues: CASRWAAEAFF. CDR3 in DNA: TGTGCCAGTAGATGGGCTGCGGAAGCTTTCTTT.

Written as DNA, the CDR3 is TGTGCCAGCAGTTTATATGGGACAGGGGGACATCAGCCCCAGCATTTT. It codes for CASSLYGTGGHQPQHF. The chain recombines TRBV28 with TRBJ1-5, with 11 positions matching TRBD1. The V gene's germline CDR1 is MDHEN and CDR2 SYDVKM. Germline trimming cut 1 base from V and 5 bases from J; bases unmatched to any gene: 4. The CDR3 has 16 amino acids. Complete variable domain (other parts from reference TRBV28 and TRBJ1-5): DVKVTQSSRYLVKRTGEKVFLECVQDMDHENMFWYRQDPGLGLRLIYFSYDVKMKEKGDIPEGYSVSREKKERFSLILESASTNQTSMYLCASSLYGTGGHQPQHFGDGTRLSIL.

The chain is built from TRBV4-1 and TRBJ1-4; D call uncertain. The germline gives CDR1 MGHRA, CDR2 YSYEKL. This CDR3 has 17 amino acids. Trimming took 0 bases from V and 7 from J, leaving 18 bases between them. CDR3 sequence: CASSQDLSGLVSEKLFF. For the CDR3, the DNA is TGCGCCAGCAGCCAAGATTTATCGGGTTTAGTTAGTGAAAAACTGTTTTTT.

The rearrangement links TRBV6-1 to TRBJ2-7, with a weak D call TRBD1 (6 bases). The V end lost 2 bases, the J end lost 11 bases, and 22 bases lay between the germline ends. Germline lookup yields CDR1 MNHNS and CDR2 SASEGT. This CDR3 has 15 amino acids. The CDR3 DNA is TGTGCCAGCAGTGAATATTCGGGCAGGGGTACTTCCGAGTACTTC. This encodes CASSEYSGRGTSEYF.

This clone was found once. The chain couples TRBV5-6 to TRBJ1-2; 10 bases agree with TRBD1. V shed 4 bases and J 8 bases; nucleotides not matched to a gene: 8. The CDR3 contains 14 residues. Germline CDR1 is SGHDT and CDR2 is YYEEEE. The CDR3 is CASSVTGGSEGYTF. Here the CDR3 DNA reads TGTGCCAGCAGCGTGACAGGGGGCTCGGAGGGCTACACCTTC. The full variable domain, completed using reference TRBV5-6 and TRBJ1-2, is DAGVTQSPTHLIKTRGQQVTLRCSPKSGHDTVSWYQQALGQGPQFIFQYYEEEERQRGNFPDRFSGHQFPNYSSELNVNALLLGDSALYLCASSVTGGSEGYTFGSGTRLTVV.

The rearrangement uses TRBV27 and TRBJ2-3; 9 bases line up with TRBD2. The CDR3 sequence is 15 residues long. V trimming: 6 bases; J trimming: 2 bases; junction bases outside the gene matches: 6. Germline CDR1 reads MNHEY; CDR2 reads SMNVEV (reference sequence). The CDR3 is CASSLAGINTDTQYF. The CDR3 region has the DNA TGTGCCAGCAGCCTAGCGGGGATTAACACAGATACGCAGTATTTT.

The CDR3 reads CASSPVAGLNTEAFF. The CDR3, as DNA: TGTGCCAGCAGCCCCGTGGCAGGGCTGAACACTGAAGCTTTCTTT. This chain uses TRBV7-3 with TRBJ1-1; perhaps TRBD1 as D (5 bases). Trimming removed 5 bases at V and 0 bases at J, with 13 bases between. Per the germline V gene, CDR1 is SGHTA and CDR2 is FQGTGA. This CDR3 region has 15 residues.

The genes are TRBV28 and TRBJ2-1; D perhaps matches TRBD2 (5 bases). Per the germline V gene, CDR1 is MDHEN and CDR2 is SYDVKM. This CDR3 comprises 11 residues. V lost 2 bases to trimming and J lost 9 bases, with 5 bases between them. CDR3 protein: CASSLGSEQFF. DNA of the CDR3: TGTGCCAGCAGTTTAGGGAGTGAGCAGTTCTTC. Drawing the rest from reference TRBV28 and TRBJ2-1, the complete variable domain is DVKVTQSSRYLVKRTGEKVFLECVQDMDHENMFWYRQDPGLGLRLIYFSYDVKMKEKGDIPEGYSVSREKKERFSLILESASTNQTSMYLCASSLGSEQFFGPGTRLTVL.

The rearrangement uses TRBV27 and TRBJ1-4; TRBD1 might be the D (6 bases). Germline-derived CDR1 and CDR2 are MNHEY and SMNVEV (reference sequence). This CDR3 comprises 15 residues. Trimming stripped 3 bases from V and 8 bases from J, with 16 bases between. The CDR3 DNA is TGTGCCAGCAGTTTTTATCGGGGGGCGGAGGAAAAACTGTTTTTT. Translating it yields CASSFYRGAEEKLFF.

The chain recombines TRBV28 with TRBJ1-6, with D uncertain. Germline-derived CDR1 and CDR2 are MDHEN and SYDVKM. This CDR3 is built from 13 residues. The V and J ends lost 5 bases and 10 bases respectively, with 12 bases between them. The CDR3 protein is CASSRVVDSPLHF. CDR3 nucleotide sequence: TGTGCCAGCAGTCGGGTCGTCGACTCACCCCTCCACTTT. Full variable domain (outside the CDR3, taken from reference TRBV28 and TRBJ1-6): DVKVTQSSRYLVKRTGEKVFLECVQDMDHENMFWYRQDPGLGLRLIYFSYDVKMKEKGDIPEGYSVSREKKERFSLILESASTNQTSMYLCASSRVVDSPLHFGNGTRLTVT.

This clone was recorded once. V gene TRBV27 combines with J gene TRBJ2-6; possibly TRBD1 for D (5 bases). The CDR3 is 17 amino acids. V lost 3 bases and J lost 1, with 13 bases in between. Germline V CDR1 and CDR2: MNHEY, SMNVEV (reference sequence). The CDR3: CASSFHNQGSGANVLTF. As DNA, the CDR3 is TGTGCCAGCAGTTTCCATAATCAGGGTTCTGGGGCCAACGTCCTGACTTTC.

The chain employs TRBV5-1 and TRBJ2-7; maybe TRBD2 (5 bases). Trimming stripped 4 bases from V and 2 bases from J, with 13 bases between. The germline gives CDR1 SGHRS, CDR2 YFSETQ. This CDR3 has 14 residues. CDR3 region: CASSPQTNTYEQYF. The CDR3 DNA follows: TGCGCCAGCAGCCCGCAGACTAATACCTACGAGCAGTACTTC.

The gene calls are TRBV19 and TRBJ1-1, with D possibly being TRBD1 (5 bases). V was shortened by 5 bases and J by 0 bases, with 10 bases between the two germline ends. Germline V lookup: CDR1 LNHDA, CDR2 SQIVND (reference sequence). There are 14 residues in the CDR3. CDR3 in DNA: TGTGCCAGTAGTCCGGGACTCTTGAACACTGAAGCTTTCTTT. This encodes CASSPGLLNTEAFF. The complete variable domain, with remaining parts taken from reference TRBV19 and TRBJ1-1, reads DGGITQSPKYLFRKEGQNVTLSCEQNLNHDAMYWYRQDPGQGLRLIYYSQIVNDFQKGDIAEGYSVSREKKESFPLTVTSAQKNPTAFYLCASSPGLLNTEAFFGQGTRLTVV.

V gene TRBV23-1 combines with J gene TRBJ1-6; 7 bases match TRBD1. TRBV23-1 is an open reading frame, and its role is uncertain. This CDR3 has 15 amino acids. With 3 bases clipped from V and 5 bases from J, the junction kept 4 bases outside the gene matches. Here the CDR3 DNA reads TGCGCCAGCAGTCAGTCCGGGACAGATAATTCACCCCTCCACTTT. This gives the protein CASSQSGTDNSPLHF.

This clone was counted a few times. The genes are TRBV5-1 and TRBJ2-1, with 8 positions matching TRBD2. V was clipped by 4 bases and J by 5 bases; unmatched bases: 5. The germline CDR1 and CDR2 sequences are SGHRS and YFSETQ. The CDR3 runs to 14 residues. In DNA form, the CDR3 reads TGCGCCAGCAGCCGGGAGGGCGATGACAATGAGCAGTTCTTC. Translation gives CASSREGDDNEQFF.

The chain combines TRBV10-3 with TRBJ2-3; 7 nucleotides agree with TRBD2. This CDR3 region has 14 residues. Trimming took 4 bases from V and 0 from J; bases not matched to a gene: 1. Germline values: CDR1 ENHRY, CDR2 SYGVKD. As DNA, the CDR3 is TGTGCCATCAGTGGAGCGGGGAGCACAGATACGCAGTATTTT. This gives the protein CAISGAGSTDTQYF.

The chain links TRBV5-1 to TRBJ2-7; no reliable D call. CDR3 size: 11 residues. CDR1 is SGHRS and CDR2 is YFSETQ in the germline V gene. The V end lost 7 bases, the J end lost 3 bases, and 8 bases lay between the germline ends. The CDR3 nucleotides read TGCGCCAGCCGCGGATACTACGAGCAGTACTTC. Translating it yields CASRGYYEQYF.

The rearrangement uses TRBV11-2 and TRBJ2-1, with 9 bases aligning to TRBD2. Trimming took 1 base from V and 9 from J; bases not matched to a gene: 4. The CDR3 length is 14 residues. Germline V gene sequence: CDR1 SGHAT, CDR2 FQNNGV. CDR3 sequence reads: CASSLGGRAPEQFF. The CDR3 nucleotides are TGTGCCAGCAGCTTAGGCGGGAGGGCCCCTGAGCAGTTCTTC.

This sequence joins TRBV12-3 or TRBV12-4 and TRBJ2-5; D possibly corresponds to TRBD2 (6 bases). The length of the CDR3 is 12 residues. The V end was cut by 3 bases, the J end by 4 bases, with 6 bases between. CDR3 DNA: TGTGCCAGCAGTTTTAGCGGAGAGACCCAGTACTTC. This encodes CASSFSGETQYF.

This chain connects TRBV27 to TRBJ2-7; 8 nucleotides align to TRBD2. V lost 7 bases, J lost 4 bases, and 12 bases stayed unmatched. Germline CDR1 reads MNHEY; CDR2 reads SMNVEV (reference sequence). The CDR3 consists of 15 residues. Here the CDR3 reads CASTPVGRVGYEQYF. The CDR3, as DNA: TGTGCCAGCACCCCAGTCGGGAGGGTTGGGTACGAGCAGTACTTC.

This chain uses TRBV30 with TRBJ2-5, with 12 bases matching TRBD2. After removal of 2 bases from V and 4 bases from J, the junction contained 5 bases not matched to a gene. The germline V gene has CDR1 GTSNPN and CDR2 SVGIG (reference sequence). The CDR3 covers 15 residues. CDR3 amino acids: CAWSLAGGPIETQYF. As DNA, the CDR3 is TGTGCCTGGAGTCTAGCGGGGGGGCCGATAGAGACCCAGTACTTC.

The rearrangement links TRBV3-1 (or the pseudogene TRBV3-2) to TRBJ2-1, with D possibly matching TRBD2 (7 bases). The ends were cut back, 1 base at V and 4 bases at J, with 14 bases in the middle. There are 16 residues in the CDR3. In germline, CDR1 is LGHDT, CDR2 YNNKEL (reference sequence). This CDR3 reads CASSQGGGHLYNEQFF. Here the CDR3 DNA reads TGTGCCAGCAGCCAAGGGGGGGGACACCTTTACAATGAGCAGTTCTTC.

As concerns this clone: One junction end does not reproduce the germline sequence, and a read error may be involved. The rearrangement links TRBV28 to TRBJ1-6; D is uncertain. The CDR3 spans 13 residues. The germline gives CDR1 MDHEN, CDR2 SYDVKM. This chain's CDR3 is CASRFSYNSPLHF. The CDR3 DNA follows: TGTGCCAGCCGTTTCAGCTATAATTCACCCCTCCACTTT.

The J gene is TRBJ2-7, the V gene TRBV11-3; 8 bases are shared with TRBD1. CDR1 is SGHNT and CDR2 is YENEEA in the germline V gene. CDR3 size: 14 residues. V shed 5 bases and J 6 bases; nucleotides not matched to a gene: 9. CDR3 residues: CASSPGQGWGEQYF. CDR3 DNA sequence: TGTGCCAGCAGCCCCGGACAGGGATGGGGCGAGCAGTACTTC.